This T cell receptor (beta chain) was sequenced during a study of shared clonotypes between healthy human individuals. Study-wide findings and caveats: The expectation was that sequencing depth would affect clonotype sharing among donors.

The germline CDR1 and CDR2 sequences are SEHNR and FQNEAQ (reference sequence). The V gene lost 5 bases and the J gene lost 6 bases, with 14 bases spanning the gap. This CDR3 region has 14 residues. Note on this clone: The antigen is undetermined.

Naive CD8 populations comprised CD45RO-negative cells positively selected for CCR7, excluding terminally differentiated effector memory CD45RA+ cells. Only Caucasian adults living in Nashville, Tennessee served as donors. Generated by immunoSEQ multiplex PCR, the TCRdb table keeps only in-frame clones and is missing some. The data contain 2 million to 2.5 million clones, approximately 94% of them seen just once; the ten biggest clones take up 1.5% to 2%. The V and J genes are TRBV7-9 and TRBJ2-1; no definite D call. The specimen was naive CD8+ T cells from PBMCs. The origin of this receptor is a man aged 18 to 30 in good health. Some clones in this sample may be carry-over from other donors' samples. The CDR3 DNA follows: TGTGCCAGCAGCCCGCACGACCGTCGCAATGAGCAGTTCTTC. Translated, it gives CASSPHDRRNEQFF.